This passage covers 4 T cell receptor beta chains from one sample sequenced in a study of memory CD4+ T cells and cytomegalovirus serostatus. The sort gate was single viable CD3+CD4+CD8-CD45RO+ cells for memory CD4+ T cells. This table comes from immunoSEQ multiplex PCR, and its TCRdb copy is limited to in-frame clones, with some not included. The sample shows some 65,000 clones, roughly 80% of them seen only once. The material sequenced was memory CD4+ T cells from blood. The source is an adult in good health and CMV-seronegative. Some clones in this sample may be carry-over from other donors' samples.

The chain joins TRBV7-2 to TRBJ1-5; D is undetermined. Germline V lookup: CDR1 SGHTA, CDR2 FQGNSA. This CDR3 has 14 amino acids. Trimming cost V 3 bases and J 7 bases, with 13 bases left between them. CDR3 residues: CASSFSGIAQPQHF. CDR3 coding DNA: TGTGCCAGCAGCTTCAGCGGCATAGCCCAGCCCCAGCATTTT.

V gene TRBV6-6 combines with J gene TRBJ2-3; the D gene is possibly TRBD1 (6 bases). CDR1 is MNHNY and CDR2 is SVGAGI in the germline V gene (reference sequence). Trimming took 0 bases from V and 2 from J, leaving 12 bases between them. The CDR3 spans 16 residues. In DNA form, the CDR3 reads TGTGCCAGCAGTTACTCCGTCCCAGGGGCCACAGATACGCAGTATTTT. This sequence encodes CASSYSVPGATDTQYF.

The J gene is TRBJ1-2, the V gene TRBV9; the match to TRBD1 covers 11 bases. Per germline, CDR1 SGDLS and CDR2 YYNGEE. The CDR3 extends over 16 amino acids. Trimming took 0 bases from V and 4 from J; bases not matched to a gene: 5. The CDR3 region has the DNA TGTGCCAGCAGCGTAGCGGGGACAGGGGGTACCTATGGCTACACCTTC. Translating gives CASSVAGTGGTYGYTF.

The chain carries TRBV27 and TRBJ1-5, with D possibly being TRBD1 (6 bases). Trimming shortened V by 8 bases and J by 6 bases, and 14 bases separated the two germline ends. This CDR3 has 13 residues. The germline V gene has CDR1 MNHEY and CDR2 SMNVEV (reference sequence). The CDR3 DNA reads TGTGCCAGCCACTGGGGGGGGCTTCAGCCCCAGCATTTT. This codes for CASHWGGLQPQHF.